The clone carrying this TCR beta chain appeared once. Its antigen is not known. These data are taken from a study of cytomegalovirus exposure and HLA in healthy donors. Per the germline V gene, CDR1 is MNHEY and CDR2 is SVGAGI. The CDR3 length is 15 residues. With 8 bases removed from V and 7 bases from J, the gap between germline ends came to 21 bases. Broader study findings: Researchers had no immune exposure information except CMV serostatus available. The listing of 150 or so TCR beta chains classed them as cytomegalovirus-associated.

Primers for the PCR totalled 60 Vbeta and 13 Jbeta. The protocol was immunoSEQ multiplex PCR, while the TCRdb copy is restricted to in-frame clones and leaves out a portion. The profile shows about 140,000 clones, about three quarters of them singletons. This TCR was sampled from a woman aged 40 to 50 in good health and CMV-seronegative. The chain carries TRBV6-5 and TRBJ1-5; D uncertain. The material sequenced was PBMCs. The CDR3 region is CASARTSGRHQPQHF. The CDR3 DNA reads TGTGCCAGCGCCCGAACCAGCGGGCGACACCAGCCCCAGCATTTT.